Included here is one T cell receptor beta chain sequence, with context. The entry originates in a study of blood T cell repertoires in COVID-19. Looking at the study overall: Nucleic acid was either cDNA or gDNA, and it came from T cells, B-cell-depleted T cells, or PBMCs.

Profiling relied on immunoSEQ multiplex PCR, and the TCRdb table lists in-frame clones only, not all of them. The table has some 290,000 clones, around 87% seen once; the top ten hold about 2.2%. The germline CDR1 and CDR2 sequences are LNHDA and SQIVND (reference sequence). V shed 3 bases and J shed 4 bases, with 12 bases lying between them. This CDR3 spans 14 amino acids. The sample comprised peripheral blood. The chain has TRBV19 and TRBJ1-2, with D uncertain. The receptor was isolated from a woman in her 50s who had recovered from COVID-19. The CDR3 reads CASSIPGVVYGYTF. CDR3 coding DNA: TGTGCCAGTAGTATTCCCGGGGTGGTCTATGGCTACACCTTC.